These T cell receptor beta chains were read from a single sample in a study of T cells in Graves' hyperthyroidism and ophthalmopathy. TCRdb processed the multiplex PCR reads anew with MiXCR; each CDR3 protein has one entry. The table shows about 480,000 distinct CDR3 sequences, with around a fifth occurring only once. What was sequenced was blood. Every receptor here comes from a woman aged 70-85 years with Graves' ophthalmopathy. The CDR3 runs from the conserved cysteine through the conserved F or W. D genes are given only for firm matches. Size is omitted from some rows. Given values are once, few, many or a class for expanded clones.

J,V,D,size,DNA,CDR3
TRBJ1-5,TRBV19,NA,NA,TGTGCCAGTAGTACCAACCCTCAGCCCCAGCATTTT,CASSTNPQPQHF
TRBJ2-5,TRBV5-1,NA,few,TGCGCCAGCAGGGGGGCTGGTGAGACCCAGTACTTC,CASRGAGETQYF
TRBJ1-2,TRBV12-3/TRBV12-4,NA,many,TGTGCCAGCAGCCTTGGGAGCAACTATGGCTACACCTTC,CASSLGSNYGYTF
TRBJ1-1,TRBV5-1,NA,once,TGCGCCAGCAGCTTGGCCAGTATGCAGGTGCACACTGAAGCTTTCTTT,CASSLASMQVHTEAFF
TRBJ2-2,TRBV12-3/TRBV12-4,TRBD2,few,TGTGCCAGCAGACTAGCGGGTGCATCTGGGGAGCTGTTTTTT,CASRLAGASGELFF
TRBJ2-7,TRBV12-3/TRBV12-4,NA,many,TGTGCCAGCAGTGTTACAGGGAGCGAGCAGTACTTC,CASSVTGSEQYF
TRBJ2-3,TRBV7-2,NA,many,TGTGCCAGCAGCTTGGTGAAGCTTGATACGCAGTATTTT,CASSLVKLDTQYF
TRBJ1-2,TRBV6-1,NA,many,TGTGCCAGCAGAACAGCACAACGAAATGGCTACACCTTC,CASRTAQRNGYTF
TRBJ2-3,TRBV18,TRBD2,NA,TGTGCCAGCGCCCGGACTAGCGGGAGCACAGATACGCAGTATTTT,CASARTSGSTDTQYF
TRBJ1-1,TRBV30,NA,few,TGTGCCTGGAGTGTACTCGCAAACACTGAAGCTTTCTTT,CAWSVLANTEAFF
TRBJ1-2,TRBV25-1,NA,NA,TGTGCCAGCAGTGAAGGTTTTGCCGGCTACACCTTC,CASSEGFAGYTF
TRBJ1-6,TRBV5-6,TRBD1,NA,TGTGCCAGCAGTCGGGGACAGGGGAATGTGAATTCACCCCTCCACTTT,CASSRGQGNVNSPLHF
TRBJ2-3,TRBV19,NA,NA,TGTGCCAGTAGCAATAGCCCGGGACTCTACACAGATACGCAGTATTTT,CASSNSPGLYTDTQYF
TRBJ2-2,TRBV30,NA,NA,TGTGCCTGGAGTTCCGGGCTCGGGGAGCTGTTTTTT,CAWSSGLGELFF
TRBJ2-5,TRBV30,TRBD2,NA,TGTGCCTGGAGTCCGGGGGGACCGGAGACCCAGTACTTC,CAWSPGGPETQYF
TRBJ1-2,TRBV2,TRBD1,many,TGTGCCAGCAGTGATAAACGGGGACAGGGTTATGGCTACACCTTC,CASSDKRGQGYGYTF
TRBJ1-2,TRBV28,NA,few,TGTGCCAGCAGTGACGGTCGGGAAAGCTACACCTTC,CASSDGRESYTF
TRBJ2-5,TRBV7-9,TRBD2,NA,TGTGCCAGCAGCTTATCCATACTAGCGGGAGGCCAAGAGACCCAGTACTTC,CASSLSILAGGQETQYF
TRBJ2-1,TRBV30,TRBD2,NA,TGTGCCTGGCGAATCGTTGGGACTAGCGGAATCAATGAGCAGTTCTTC,CAWRIVGTSGINEQFF
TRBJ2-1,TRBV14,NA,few,TGTGCCAGCAGCCGCGCGTCCGCGGCCTTTAATGAGCAGTTCTTC,CASSRASAAFNEQFF
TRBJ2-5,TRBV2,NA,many,TGTGCCAGCAGTGCCGGACATCAAGAGACCCAGTACTTC,CASSAGHQETQYF
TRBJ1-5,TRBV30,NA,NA,TGTGCCTGGAGTGTATCGGCAGGGAAAAGCAATCAGCCCCAGCATTTT,CAWSVSAGKSNQPQHF
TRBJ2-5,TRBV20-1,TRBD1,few,TGCAGTGCTATGGGACAGATAGGAGAGACCCAGTACTTC,CSAMGQIGETQYF
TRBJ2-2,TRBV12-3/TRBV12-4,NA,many,TGTGCCAGCAGTTTAAAACAGCGAACCGGGGAGCTGTTTTTT,CASSLKQRTGELFF
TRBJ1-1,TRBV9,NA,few,TGTGCCAGCAGCGTAGACGGTGTGACTGAAGCTTTCTTT,CASSVDGVTEAFF
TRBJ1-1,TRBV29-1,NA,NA,TGCAGCGTTGAAGATGGGGGGGCCACTGAAGCTTTCTTT,CSVEDGGATEAFF
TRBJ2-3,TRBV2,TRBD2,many,TGTGCCAGCAGGCCTAGCGGAGGAGACCGGGGGACGCAGTATTTT,CASRPSGGDRGTQYF
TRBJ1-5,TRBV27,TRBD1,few,TGTGCCGGTACGGGACGGACAGGGACCAGGCAGCCCCAGCATTTT,CAGTGRTGTRQPQHF
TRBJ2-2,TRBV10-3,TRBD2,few,TGTGCCATCAGTGGGACTAGCGGGAGGGCGAACACCGGGGAGCTGTTTTTT,CAISGTSGRANTGELFF
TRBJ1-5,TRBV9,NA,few,TGTGCCAGCAGCGCCGACTTTAGCAATCAGCCCCAGCATTTT,CASSADFSNQPQHF
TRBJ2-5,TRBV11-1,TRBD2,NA,TGTGCCTCACGCCCGGGACTAGCGGGACCCGAGTTGCAGACCCAGTACTTC,CASRPGLAGPELQTQYF
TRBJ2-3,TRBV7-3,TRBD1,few,TGTGCCAGCAGCCGCGGGACAGGGGGCACAGATACGCAGTATTTT,CASSRGTGGTDTQYF
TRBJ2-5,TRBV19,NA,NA,TGTGCCAGTAGTGCCGCCAGGTACCAAGAGACCCAGTACTTC,CASSAARYQETQYF
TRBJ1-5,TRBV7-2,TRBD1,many,TGTGCCAGCAGCTTAGATCCCCCCCAGGGGGGTCAGCCCCAGCATTTT,CASSLDPPQGGQPQHF
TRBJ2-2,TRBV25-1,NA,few,TGTGCCAGCAGTGAATATTGGGGGGACTACACCGGGGAGCTGTTTTTT,CASSEYWGDYTGELFF
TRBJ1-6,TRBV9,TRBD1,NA,TGTGCCAGCAGCGCATACAGGGGCTCTAATTCACCCCTCCACTTT,CASSAYRGSNSPLHF
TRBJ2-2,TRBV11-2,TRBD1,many,TGTGCCAGCAGCCGACAGGGGCCGGGGGAGCTGTTTTTT,CASSRQGPGELFF
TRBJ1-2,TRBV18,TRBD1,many,TGTGCCAGCTCACGACAGGGGGATGGCTACACCTTC,CASSRQGDGYTF
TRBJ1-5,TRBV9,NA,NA,TGTGCCAGCAGCGTAACCGGGGGGGTTAATCAGCCCCAGCATTTT,CASSVTGGVNQPQHF
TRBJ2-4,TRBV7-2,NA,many,TGTGCCAGCAGCTCGCGGGACTTAGCCAAAAACATTCAGTACTTC,CASSSRDLAKNIQYF
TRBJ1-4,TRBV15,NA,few,TGTGCCACCAGCAGAGCGGGGTCGGGCAGGGAAAGGGGAAAACTGTTTTTT,CATSRAGSGRERGKLFF
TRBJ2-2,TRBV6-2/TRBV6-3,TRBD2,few,TGTGCCAGCAGACTTCCGGGGGGGCGGTCCGGGGAGCTGTTTTTT,CASRLPGGRSGELFF
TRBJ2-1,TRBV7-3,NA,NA,TGTGCCAGCAGCGTGGGACTCCTGAGCTCCTACAATGAGCAGTTCTTC,CASSVGLLSSYNEQFF
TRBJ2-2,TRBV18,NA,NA,TGTGCCAGCTCACCACCGAGGTCCGGGTCCCACGGGGAGCTGTTTTTT,CASSPPRSGSHGELFF
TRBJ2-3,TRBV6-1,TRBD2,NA,TGTGCCAGCATAAAGGACGGGGGGGCCTCACCCACAGATACGCAGTATTTT,CASIKDGGASPTDTQYF
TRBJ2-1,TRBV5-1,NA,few,TGCGCCAGCAGCTTGGACAGATGGGTCCAAAATGAGCAGTTCTTC,CASSLDRWVQNEQFF
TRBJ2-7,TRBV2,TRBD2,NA,TGTGCCAGCGACTCCGGGACTATCTCCTACGAGCAGTACTTC,CASDSGTISYEQYF